This T cell receptor (beta chain) was recovered during a study of T cell repertoires in cytomegalovirus infection. About the research overall: Both recently identified HLA-C-restricted and well-studied HLA-B-restricted CMV epitopes were used in the study.

In its sample, this clonotype was seen many times. Its antigen is currently unknown. Germline V gene lookup returns CDR1 SGHTA and CDR2 FQGNSA. The V gene lost 5 bases and the J gene lost 0 bases, with 15 bases spanning the gap. The CDR3 loop spans 16 amino acids. TCRdb independently ran MiXCR on the reads; one entry per CDR3 protein. This sample has under 500,000 distinct CDR3 sequences, with 42% found just once. The V call is TRBV7-2, the J call TRBJ2-3; D may be TRBD2 (6 bases). The sample consisted of cultured PBMCs, taken from culture after CMV antigen stimulation. This clonotype was sampled from a human donor in good health (CMV status not recorded). Some clones in this sample may be carry-over from other donors' samples. This chain's CDR3 is CASSPRGGMSTDTQYF. The CDR3 DNA reads TGTGCCAGCAGCCCCCGCGGCGGGATGAGCACAGATACGCAGTATTTT.